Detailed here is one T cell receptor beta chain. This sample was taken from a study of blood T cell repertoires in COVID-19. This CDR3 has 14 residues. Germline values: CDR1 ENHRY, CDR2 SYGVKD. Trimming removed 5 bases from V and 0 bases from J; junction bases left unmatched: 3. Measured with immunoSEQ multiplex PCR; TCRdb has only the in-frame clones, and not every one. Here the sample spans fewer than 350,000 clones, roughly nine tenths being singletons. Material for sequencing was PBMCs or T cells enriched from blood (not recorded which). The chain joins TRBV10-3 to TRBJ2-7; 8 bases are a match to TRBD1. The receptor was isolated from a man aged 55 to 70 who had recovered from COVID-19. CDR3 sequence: CAISPRGPSYEQYF. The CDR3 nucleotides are TGTGCCATCAGTCCCAGGGGGCCCTCCTACGAGCAGTACTTC.